This T cell receptor (beta chain) appears in the sequencing data of a study of cytomegalovirus exposure and HLA in healthy donors (dated 2017 in TCRdb). Broadly, across the study: According to an earlier analysis of 587 of the donors, about 179 million T cells yielded 117 million unique TCR beta sequences and about 300 Gb of sequence data. An early release covering more than 500 HLA-typed donors comprised about 300 gigabases of sequencing data and tens of millions of unique TCR sequences. Among the roughly 400 genotyped donors, more than 70% belonged to the genetic ancestry cluster associated with self-reported Caucasian donors. The study was designed to test whether signatures of past pathogen exposure could be identified by cataloging public T cell receptors. The study profiled the T cell repertoires of around 700 subjects by immunosequencing and related them to cytomegalovirus serostatus. Besides the first cohort of 666 subjects, a separate validation cohort made up of 120 different subjects was used. High-throughput TCR immunosequencing, statistical association of individual TCRs with disease status, and machine learning were combined to predict cytomegalovirus infection status. To study patterns of TCR occurrence, a later analysis re-analyzed previously published TCR beta repertoires from 650 to 750 donors and added high-resolution HLA genotyping. The later analysis used no new phenotypic data to find candidate immune exposures, relying instead on TCR beta sequences and their occurrence across donors. In an earlier analysis of more than 550 of the donors, high-throughput TCR beta sequencing was used to judge whether each TCR beta V gene segment behaved as functional or pseudogenic. Donor age, sex, ethnicity and CMV serostatus were compiled together with the repertoire data. In a later genetic analysis, genome-wide SNP genotypes for about three fifths of the roughly 670 donors were used, and that subset was treated as a discovery cohort. All discovery cohort repertoires had been generated on a single sequencing platform. Both class I and class II loci were covered by HLA typing, at four-digit resolution. The number of donors typed differed by locus, with roughly 629-640 for A, B, C, DRB1 and DQB1, approximately 500 for DQA1, 600 to 610 for DPA1, and around 430 for DPB1. Because of strong linkage in the cohort, 4 to 6 DR-DQ haplotypes were treated as single units for association and clustering. Among some 400 genotyped donors of the cohort, an average of around 250,000 unique TCR beta nucleotide sequences was sequenced per donor, of which about 20% were non-productive. Beyond this particular receptor, the publication reports: The authors suggested that the approach could potentially be generalized to other disease states and immunological phenotypes. In a later analysis, most CMV-associated TCR beta chains were found to appear HLA-restricted, with HLA associations seemingly driven largely by CMV exposure. Assigning TCR associations to individual alleles was difficult when HLA alleles, especially DR and DQ, strongly co-occurred. A further reported finding was that TCR beta sequences accurately predicted the HLA-A and HLA-B alleles for most subjects in the first cohort. Correlated functional status among segregating V segments might reflect linkage disequilibrium, but an unknown experimental factor could not be ruled out. Cytomegalovirus status was reported to be diagnosed by the classifier with high specificity and sensitivity in both the original and validation cohorts. Compared with equally common non-associated chains, HLA-associated TCR beta chains in a later analysis were more clonally expanded and had lower generation probabilities. A later analysis found that TCR association rates varied across HLA loci, with DRB1 alleles showing the most associated TCRs and HLA-C alleles the fewest. Specific HLA alleles were associated with around 18,000 TCR beta sequences at a false discovery rate of 0.05 in a later analysis. In a later genetic analysis, a missense DCLRE1C variant was associated with V-gene and J-gene trimming of TCR beta chains, and the association was replicated in an independent cohort. In an earlier analysis of a few hundred of the donors, most TCR beta V segments were observed in productive rearrangements about 87% or about 30% of the time, broadly matching IMGT annotations. A group of highly shared sequence variants was considered likely to be a technical artifact of the sequencing pipeline. A few of the identified cytomegalovirus-associated TCR beta chains were confirmed in vitro to be specific for cytomegalovirus antigens. In the study, 150 to 200 TCR beta chains were listed as associated with cytomegalovirus. The presence/absence analyses assumed that sequencing depth was roughly uniform across donors, and that assumption may not be true. Some IMGT-functional V segments, including TRBV6-2 and TRBV6-3, could not be told apart with the 87-base-pair reads, so those segments were excluded. HLA typing was unavailable for some donors at each locus, so association tests used only the typed subset. Because counts were too low, roughly 17 rarely observed V segments, including chromosome 9 orphons, were left out of the earlier analysis of over 550 of the donors. According to a later analysis, parvovirus B19, influenza, CMV and Epstein-Barr virus appeared linked to several top co-occurrence clusters. For the cohort, immune exposure information was limited to CMV serostatus. In this cohort, only TCR beta chains were sequenced, and detectable features were limited by the absence of alpha or paired-chain data. Compared with the roughly 700-donor mean, donors in an Asian-associated ancestry cluster had fewer N-insertions in productive TCRs, according to a later genetic analysis. While some public TCRs were present in many individuals, most TCR sequences turned up only very rarely across donors.

The cohort comprised more than 550 healthy bone marrow donors. At the time of sampling, every cohort member was nominally healthy, though immune exposures that went unrecorded were likely present. The donor tested CMV seronegative and was one of the 352 seronegative cohort members. Every donor gave a peripheral blood sample, and the peripheral blood mononuclear cells from that sample were used for TCR beta sequencing. Genomic DNA extraction from the blood cell samples was performed with the Qiagen DNeasy Blood Extraction Kit. Library prep was done by the immunoSEQ multiplex PCR assay. For the multiplex PCR, a mixture combining 60 forward primers for TCR Vbeta segments and 13 reverse primers for TCR Jbeta segments was used. A multiplex PCR assay on genomic DNA amplified the CDR3 region of rearranged TCR beta genes. Amplified TCR beta libraries were sequenced as 87-base-pair reads on the Illumina HiSeq System. The original pipeline was this. Across the 500 to 850 repertoires, a later analysis counted approximately 75 million unique TCR beta chains, about 10 million of which were shared by at least two donors. A nearest-neighbor algorithm error-corrected the raw reads and collapsed the reads into unique sequences, merging closely related sequences to remove PCR and sequencing errors. V, D and J gene segments were assigned by aligning CDR3 sequences to IMGT reference sequences. For a sequence to be retained, a match of at least six nucleotides was required to both a V gene segment and a J gene segment. A rearrangement was called productive if the CDR3 had no stop codons and remained in frame with V and J, and every other rearrangement was called non-productive. Following IMGT convention, CDR3 was defined as the stretch from the second conserved V-encoded cysteine up to the conserved J-encoded phenylalanine. The earlier analysis of 550 to 650 of the donors excluded any sequence lacking an unambiguous match to a single V gene segment. In an earlier analysis of a few hundred of the donors, V segments were called functional above 56.7% productive rearrangements and were called segregating when the between-donor standard deviation exceeded 5%. To diagnose cytomegalovirus status from the catalog of TCR beta chain sequences, a statistical classification framework was built. A later analysis assigned V and J genes by comparing TCR nucleotide sequences with IMGT/GENE-DB human TR gene sequences. A later analysis assigned CDR3 sequences and most-parsimonious VDJ recombination scenarios with the TCRdist pipeline. In a later analysis, each TCR beta chain was defined by its CDR3 amino acid sequence together with its V-gene family, and reads without a unique V-gene family were excluded. A later analysis removed 600 or so highly shared, low-generation-probability nucleotide sequences to deal with suspected cross-contamination and a sequencing artifact. A later analysis calculated a clonal expansion index for each public chain from normalized within-repertoire ranks of inferred template counts. In a later analysis, generation probabilities were computed with a VDJ recombination model fitted to out-of-frame rearrangements, and the resulting probabilities were checked against IGoR. In a later analysis, hypergeometric tests were used to score TCR-TCR, TCR-HLA and TCR-CMV co-occurrence, with a repertoire-size bias correction applied to TCR pairs. False discovery rates were estimated in a later analysis by permuting HLA or CMV assignments 20 times. A later analysis grouped co-occurring TCRs with DBSCAN, adding TCRdist sequence similarity when clustering within HLA-allele-positive subsets. For co-occurrence clustering, repertoires with fewer than 30,000 or more than 120,000 public chains were excluded, along with roughly five repertoires with anomalous nucleotide sharing. Drawn from immuneACCESS, this table holds only the in-frame rearrangements with V and J called that TCRdb kept. Clones are partly lost; checked studies trace under half to an unresolved V gene and leave the rest unexplained. That table furnishes V, J and clone size, whereas the DNA furnished D and trimming. Within this sample are about 160,000 clones, with approximately 80% of them counted one time only. About 13% of the sample is held by the ten biggest clonotypes.

Germline trimming: 0 bases from V, 0 bases from J; junction bases outside gene matches: 6. The CDR3 runs 18 residues from the cysteine to the phenylalanine. This entry keeps only the CDR3 DNA: 54 bases, framed from base 1. CDR1 is given as SGHRS and CDR2 as YFSETQ, both from the germline V gene. About this clone: Its binding antigen is unknown. Per-base qualities were not stored, and no clone one base away is much larger.

This sequence was found in a woman in her forties or fifties in good health and CMV-seronegative. Rearrangement joined TRBV5-1 to TRBJ2-6; a stretch of 7 junction bases matches TRBD1. Sequenced material: PBMCs. The nucleotides are TGCGCCAGCAGCTTGGGGGCCAGGGGGTACTCTGGGGCCAACGTCCTGACTTTC. The resulting protein is CASSLGARGYSGANVLTF. Supplemented by the reference TRBV5-1 and TRBJ2-6 proteins around the CDR3, the complete variable domain is KAGVTQTPRYLIKTRGQQVTLSCSPISGHRSVSWYQQTPGQGLQFLFEYFSETQRNKGNFPGRFSGRQFSNSRSEMNVSTLELGDSALYLCASSLGARGYSGANVLTFGAGSRLTVL.